The clone carrying this T cell receptor (beta chain) appeared once. The sample comes from a study of blood T cell repertoires in COVID-19. Overall study: PBMCs, B-cell-depleted T cells, or T cells provided the cDNA or gDNA that made up the material.

The germline V gene has CDR1 SNHLY and CDR2 FYNNEI. Trimming cost V 7 bases and J 1 base; bases outside gene matches: 16. The CDR3 sequence is 18 residues long. Original processing notes: The authors estimated nucleated cell counts from reference gene primer amplification. Sequencing was performed with immunoSEQ multiplex PCR; in TCRdb, only in-frame clones are kept and a portion is missing. That table gives V, J and clone size, and the DNA gave D and trimming. The sample includes under 250,000 clones, roughly nine tenths seen only once; the top ten take 6.2%. Input material: peripheral blood. The chain couples TRBV2 to TRBJ2-7; 10 positions match TRBD2. The source is a man aged 55 to 70 with acute or convalescent COVID-19. In DNA form, the CDR3 reads TGTGCCAGCAAGGCGAGCGGGAGGGCCCGCGGGTCATCCTACGAGCAGTACTTC. Translating gives CASKASGRARGSSYEQYF.